One sample yielded the 2 T cell receptor beta chains listed below, sequenced in a study of shared clonotypes between healthy human individuals. The repertoire was sequenced with immunoSEQ multiplex PCR; TCRdb's copy has only in-frame clones and lacks some. Of over 2 million clones in the sample, 85% to 95% were seen once. Sequencing input: naive CD4+ T cells from PBMCs. The subset denotes: CD45RA+ positively selected. The receptor set was obtained from a man aged 18 to 29 in good health. Some clones in this sample may be carry-over from other donors' samples.

CDR3 DNA sequence: TGTGCCAGCAGCAACATAGCGGGAGGAGCCGAGCAGTACTTC. Translated, it gives CASSNIAGGAEQYF. V is TRBV7-8 and J is TRBJ2-7; 10 bases are shared with TRBD2. The CDR3 runs to 14 residues. V lost 5 bases to trimming and J lost 6 bases; unmatched junction nucleotides: 7. CDR1 and CDR2 (germline): SGHVS, FQNEAQ. Complete variable domain (other parts from reference TRBV7-8 and TRBJ2-7): GAGVSQSPRYKVAKRGQDVALRCDPISGHVSLFWYQQALGQGPEFLTYFQNEAQLDKSGLPSDRFFAERPEGSVSTLKIQRTQQEDSAVYLCASSNIAGGAEQYFGPGTRLTVT.

The rearrangement joins TRBV6-1 to TRBJ2-7, with unresolved D. V lost 8 bases, J lost 4 bases, and 15 bases lay in between. The germline CDR1 and CDR2 sequences are MNHNS and SASEGT. The CDR3 spans 13 residues. CDR3 coding DNA: TGTGCCAGCGGATCGCCCAGTCCTTACGAGCAGTACTTC. It specifies CASGSPSPYEQYF.